This T cell receptor (beta chain) was obtained from a study of CD8+ T cells in alopecia areata. Study outcomes and limitations: Scalp sequencing also captures normal skin's resident alphabeta T cells. Tofacitinib significantly reduced both scalp clonality and expanded CD8+ clones among the top 100. Researchers report lesional scalp, most notably alopecia totalis/universalis, outstripped normal scalp in clonality.

Sample treatment: oral pan-JAK inhibitor, 5-10 mg twice daily. Cell sorting was applied to PBMCs, and CD4+ and CD8+ T cells were collected. The CDR3 length is 15 residues. Looked up from germline, CDR1 is LGHNA and CDR2 is YSLEER. V lost 4 bases and J lost 7; bases outside the gene matches: 8. Only a few counts were recorded for this clone. The antigen is unknown. Extracted from the samples, RNA was reverse transcribed into cDNA to serve as the sequencing template. Sequencing used immunoSEQ multiplex PCR; TCRdb keeps in-frame clones, though not all of them. Counted here are more than 150,000 clones, approximately 49% occurring once; the ten biggest clones make up around 10%.

This TCR derives from a human donor with alopecia areata. Sequences were derived from CD8+ T cells sorted from blood, sampled between weeks 51 and 52, from a patient treated with tofacitinib. The V call is TRBV4-3, the J call TRBJ2-1; the match to TRBD2 covers 9 bases. The CDR3 nucleotides are TGCGCCAGCAGCCCGAACAGCGGGGGGACGAATGAGCAGTTCTTC. Its translation is CASSPNSGGTNEQFF.